This entry is about one T cell receptor (beta chain). Assay used: immunoSEQ multiplex PCR; TCRdb lists only in-frame clones, some missing. This sample carries around 68,000 clones, roughly 91% of them seen once, and the ten largest clones take around 0.34%. These data belong to a study of technical replicates of blood from a handful of donors. Trimming removed 3 bases from V and 3 bases from J; junction bases left unmatched: 2. Looked up from germline, CDR1 is LNHDA and CDR2 is SQIVND (reference sequence). This CDR3 region has 13 residues. The sequence derives from a human donor in good health. Some clones in this sample may be carry-over from other donors' samples. Sequencing used T cells isolated from PBMCs. The chain links TRBV19 to TRBJ2-7, with 7 bases fitting TRBD2. The CDR3 spells CASSIGRGYEQYF. The CDR3 DNA sequence: TGTGCCAGTAGTATTGGGAGGGGCTACGAGCAGTACTTC.